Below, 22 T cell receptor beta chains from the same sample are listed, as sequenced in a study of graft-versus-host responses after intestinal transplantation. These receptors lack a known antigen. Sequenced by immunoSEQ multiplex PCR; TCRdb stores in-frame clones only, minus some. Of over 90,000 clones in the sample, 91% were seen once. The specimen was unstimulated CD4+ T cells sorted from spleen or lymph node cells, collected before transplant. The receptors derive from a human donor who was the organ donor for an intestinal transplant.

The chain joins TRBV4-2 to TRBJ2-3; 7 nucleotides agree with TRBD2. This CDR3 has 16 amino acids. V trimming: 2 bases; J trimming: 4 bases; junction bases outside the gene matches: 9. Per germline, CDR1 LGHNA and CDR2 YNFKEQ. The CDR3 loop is CASSQWRTGGSDTQYF. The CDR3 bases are TGTGCCAGCAGCCAATGGCGGACGGGAGGCTCAGATACGCAGTATTTT.

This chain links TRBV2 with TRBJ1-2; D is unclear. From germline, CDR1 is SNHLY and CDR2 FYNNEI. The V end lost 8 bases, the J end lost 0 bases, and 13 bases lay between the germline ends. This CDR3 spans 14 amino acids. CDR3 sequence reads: CASSEWNANYGYTF. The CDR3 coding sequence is TGTGCCAGCTCGGAGTGGAATGCTAACTATGGCTACACCTTC.

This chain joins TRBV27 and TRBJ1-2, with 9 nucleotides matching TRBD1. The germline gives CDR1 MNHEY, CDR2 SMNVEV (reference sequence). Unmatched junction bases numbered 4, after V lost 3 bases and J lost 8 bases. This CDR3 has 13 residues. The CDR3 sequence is CASSFTGGRGYTF. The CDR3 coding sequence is TGTGCCAGCAGTTTCACAGGGGGCAGAGGCTACACCTTC.

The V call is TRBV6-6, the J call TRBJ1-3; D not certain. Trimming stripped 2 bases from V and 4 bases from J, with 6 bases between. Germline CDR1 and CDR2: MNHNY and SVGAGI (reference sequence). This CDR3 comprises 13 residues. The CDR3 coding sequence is TGTGCCAGCAGTTACAGTACAGGAAACACCATATATTTT. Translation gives CASSYSTGNTIYF.

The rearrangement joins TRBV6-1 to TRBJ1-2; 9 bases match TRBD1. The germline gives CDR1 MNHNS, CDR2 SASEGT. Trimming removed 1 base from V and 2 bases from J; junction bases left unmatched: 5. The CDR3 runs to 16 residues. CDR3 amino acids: CASSEEGTGLNYGYTF. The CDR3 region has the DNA TGTGCCAGCAGTGAAGAAGGGACAGGGCTAAACTATGGCTACACCTTC.

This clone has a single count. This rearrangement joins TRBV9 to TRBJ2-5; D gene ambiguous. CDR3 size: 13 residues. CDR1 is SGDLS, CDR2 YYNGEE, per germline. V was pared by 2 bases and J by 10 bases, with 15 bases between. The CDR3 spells CASSVDLRSLQYF. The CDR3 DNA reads TGTGCCAGCAGCGTCGATTTACGGAGCCTCCAGTACTTC.

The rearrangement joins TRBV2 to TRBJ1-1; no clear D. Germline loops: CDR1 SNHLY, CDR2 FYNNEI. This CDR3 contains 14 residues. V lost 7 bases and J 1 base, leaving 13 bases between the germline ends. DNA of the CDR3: TGTGCCAGCAAAAGGACTGGGGAGAACACTGAAGCTTTCTTT. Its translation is CASKRTGENTEAFF.

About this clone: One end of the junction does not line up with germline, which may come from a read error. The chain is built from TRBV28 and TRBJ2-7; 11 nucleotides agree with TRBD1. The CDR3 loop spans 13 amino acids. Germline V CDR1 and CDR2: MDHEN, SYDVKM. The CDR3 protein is CASSLVTGQGADF. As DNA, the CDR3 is TGTGCCAGCAGTTTAGTAACCGGACAGGGGGCTGACTTC.

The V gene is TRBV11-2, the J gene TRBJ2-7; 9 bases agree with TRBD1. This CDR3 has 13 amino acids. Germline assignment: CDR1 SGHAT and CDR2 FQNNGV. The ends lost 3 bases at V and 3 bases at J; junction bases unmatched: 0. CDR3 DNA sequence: TGTGCCAGCAGCTTGACAGGGGGCTACGAGCAGTACTTC. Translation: CASSLTGGYEQYF.

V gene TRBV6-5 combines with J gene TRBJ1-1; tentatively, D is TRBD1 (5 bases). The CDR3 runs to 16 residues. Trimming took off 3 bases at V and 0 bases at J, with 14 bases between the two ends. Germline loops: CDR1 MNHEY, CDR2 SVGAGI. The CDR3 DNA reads TGTGCCAGCAGTTATGGCAGGGATGGAATGAACACTGAAGCTTTCTTT. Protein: CASSYGRDGMNTEAFF.

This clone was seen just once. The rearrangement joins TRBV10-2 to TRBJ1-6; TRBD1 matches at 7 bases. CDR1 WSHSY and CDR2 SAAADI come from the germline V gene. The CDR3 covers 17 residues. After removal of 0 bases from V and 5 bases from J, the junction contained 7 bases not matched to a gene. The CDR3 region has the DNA TGCGCCAGCAGTGAGTCCAGGGGGGCTGGAGATAATTCACCCCTCCACTTT. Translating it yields CASSESRGAGDNSPLHF.

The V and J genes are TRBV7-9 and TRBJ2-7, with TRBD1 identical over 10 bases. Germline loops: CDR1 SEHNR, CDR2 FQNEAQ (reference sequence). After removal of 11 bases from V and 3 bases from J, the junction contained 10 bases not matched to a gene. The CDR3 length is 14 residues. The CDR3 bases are TGTGCCTCCAACCGGGACAGGGGTATCTACGAGCAGTACTTC. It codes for CASNRDRGIYEQYF.

The CDR3 loop is CASSPDRRRYYGYTF. CDR3 sequence (DNA): TGTGCCAGCAGCCCCGACAGGAGAAGATACTATGGCTACACCTTC. J is TRBJ1-2 and V is TRBV28; possible D gene TRBD1, 6 bases. Per the germline V gene, CDR1 is MDHEN and CDR2 is SYDVKM. There are 15 residues in the CDR3. V gave up 6 bases and J gave up 3 bases, with 17 bases separating them.

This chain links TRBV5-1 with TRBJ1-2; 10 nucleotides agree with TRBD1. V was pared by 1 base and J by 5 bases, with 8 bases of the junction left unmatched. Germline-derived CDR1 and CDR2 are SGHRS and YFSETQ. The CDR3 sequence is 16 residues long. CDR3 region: CASSLSTGGLEYGYTF. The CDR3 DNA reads TGCGCCAGCAGCTTGTCGACAGGGGGCTTAGAATATGGCTACACCTTC.

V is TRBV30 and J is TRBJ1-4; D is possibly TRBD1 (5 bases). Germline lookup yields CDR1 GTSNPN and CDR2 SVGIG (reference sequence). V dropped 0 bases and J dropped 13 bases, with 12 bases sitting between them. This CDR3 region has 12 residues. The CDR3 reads CAWSVFQGSLFF. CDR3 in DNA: TGTGCCTGGAGTGTATTCCAGGGATCACTGTTTTTT.

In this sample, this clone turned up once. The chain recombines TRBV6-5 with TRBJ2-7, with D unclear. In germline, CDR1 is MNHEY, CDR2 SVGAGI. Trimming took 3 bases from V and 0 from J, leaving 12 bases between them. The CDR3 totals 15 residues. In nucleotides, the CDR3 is TGTGCCAGCAGTTATCTGGCTTCAAGCTCCTACGAGCAGTACTTC. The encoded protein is CASSYLASSSYEQYF.

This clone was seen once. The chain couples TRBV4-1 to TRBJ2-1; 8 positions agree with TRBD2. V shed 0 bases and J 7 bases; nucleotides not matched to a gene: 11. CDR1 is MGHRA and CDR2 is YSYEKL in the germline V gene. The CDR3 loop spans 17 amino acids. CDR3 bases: TGCGCCAGCAGCCAAGAAGGTACGGGGGGGGCGAAAAATGAGCAGTTCTTC. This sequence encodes CASSQEGTGGAKNEQFF.

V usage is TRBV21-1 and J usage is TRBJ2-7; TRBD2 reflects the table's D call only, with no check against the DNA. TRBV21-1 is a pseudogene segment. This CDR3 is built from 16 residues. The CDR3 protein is CASSKSSVPSSYEQYF. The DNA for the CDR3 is TGTGCCAGCAGCAAATCCTCCGTTCCTTCTTCCTACGAGCAGTACTTC.

The CDR3 DNA reads TGTGCCAGCAGCCCGGGACAGGGGGCCAGGTACGAGCAGTACTTC. This translates into CASSPGQGARYEQYF. V gene TRBV9 combines with J gene TRBJ2-7; the match to TRBD1 covers 12 bases. Per germline, CDR1 SGDLS and CDR2 YYNGEE. V lost 4 bases, J lost 4 bases, and 6 bases stayed unmatched. This CDR3 is 15 amino acids long.

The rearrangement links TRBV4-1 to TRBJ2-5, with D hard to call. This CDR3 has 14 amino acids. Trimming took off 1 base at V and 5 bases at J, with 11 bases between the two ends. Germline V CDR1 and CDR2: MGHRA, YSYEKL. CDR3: CASSQVILLETQYF. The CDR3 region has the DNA TGCGCCAGCAGCCAAGTCATTTTGTTGGAGACCCAGTACTTC.

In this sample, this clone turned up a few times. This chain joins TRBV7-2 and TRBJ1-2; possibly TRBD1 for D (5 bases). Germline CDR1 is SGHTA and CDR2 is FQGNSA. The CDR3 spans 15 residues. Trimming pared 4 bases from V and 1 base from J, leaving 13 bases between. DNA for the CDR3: TGTGCCAGCAGCTCGAACATACAGGTTAACTATGGCTACACCTTC. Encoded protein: CASSSNIQVNYGYTF. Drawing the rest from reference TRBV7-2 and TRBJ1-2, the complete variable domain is GAGVSQSPSNKVTEKGKDVELRCDPISGHTALYWYRQSLGQGLEFLIYFQGNSAPDKSGLPSDRFSAERTGGSVSTLTIQRTQQEDSAVYLCASSSNIQVNYGYTFGSGTRLTVV.

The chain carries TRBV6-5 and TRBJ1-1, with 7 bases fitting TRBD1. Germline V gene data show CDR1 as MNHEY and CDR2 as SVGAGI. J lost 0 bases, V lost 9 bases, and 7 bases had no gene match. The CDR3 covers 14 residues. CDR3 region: CARADRPMNTEAFF. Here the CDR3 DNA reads TGTGCCAGGGCGGACAGGCCTATGAACACTGAAGCTTTCTTT.